The 26 T cell receptor beta chains in this list originate from one sample, sequenced in a study of beta chain features in type 1 diabetes. The study reverse transcribed the entire isolated RNA, so it sequenced expressed TCRB transcripts. The method was immunoSEQ multiplex PCR; TCRdb's version includes in-frame clones alone and lacks a portion of them. Of hundreds of thousands of clones in the sample, around 15% are singletons; the top ten hold more than 6.5%. Sequencing input: central memory CD4+ T cells from blood. The receptors were sampled from a man younger than 40 in good health.

This clone has only a few counts. The chain joins TRBV6-4 to TRBJ2-2; D is undetermined. CDR1 MRHNA and CDR2 SNTAGT come from the germline V gene. V was cut by 3 bases and J by 8 bases, with 10 bases left in between. The CDR3 is 13 amino acids. In DNA form, the CDR3 reads TGTGCCAGCAGTGAAACCTCAGCAGGGGAGCTGTTTTTT. It specifies CASSETSAGELFF.

This clone has just a few counts. The gene calls are TRBV7-9 and TRBJ2-5; D gene ambiguous. This CDR3 is 11 amino acids long. The V end lost 5 bases, the J end lost 4 bases, and 5 bases lay between the germline ends. CDR1 SEHNR and CDR2 FQNEAQ come from the germline V gene (reference sequence). The CDR3 DNA is TGTGCCAGCAGCCTGACAGAGACCCAGTACTTC. It specifies CASSLTETQYF.

This clone was counted between two and nine times. The gene calls are TRBV6-5 and TRBJ1-5; D ambiguous. Germline CDR1 is MNHEY and CDR2 is SVGAGI. The CDR3 covers 13 residues. Trimming stripped 5 bases from V and 5 bases from J, with 10 bases between. In DNA form, the CDR3 reads TGTGCCAGCAGTGAAACGGGTGATCAGCCCCAGCATTTT. It codes for CASSETGDQPQHF.

The genes are TRBV10-3 and TRBJ2-2; a possible D gene is TRBD2 (6 bases). The germline CDR1 and CDR2 sequences are ENHRY and SYGVKD. The CDR3 has 14 amino acids. Deletions cut 6 bases from V and 3 bases from J, with 11 bases between. The CDR3 DNA reads as TGTGCCATCAGGGGAGGCGAACACACCGGGGAGCTGTTTTTT. The encoded protein is CAIRGGEHTGELFF.

The chain recombines TRBV18 with TRBJ2-7, with 8 bases fitting TRBD2. The CDR3 runs 14 residues. The V gene end was trimmed by 2 bases and the J gene end by 4 bases; junction bases not matched to a gene: 4. The germline V gene encodes CDR1 KGHSH and CDR2 LQKENI. DNA of the CDR3: TGTGCCAGCTCACCAAACTCGGGAGGGTACGAGCAGTACTTC. Translated, it gives CASSPNSGGYEQYF.

V is TRBV2 and J is TRBJ2-5; D unclear. Trimming took 4 bases from V and 5 from J, leaving 2 bases between them. Germline V gene sequence: CDR1 SNHLY, CDR2 FYNNEI. The CDR3 is made up of 10 amino acids. The CDR3 bases are TGTGCCAGCAGTGGCGAGACCCAGTACTTC. Protein product: CASSGETQYF. The variable domain in full, completed from reference TRBV2 and TRBJ2-5, reads EPEVTQTPSHQVTQMGQEVILRCVPISNHLYFYWYRQILGQKVEFLVSFYNNEISEKSEIFDDQFSVERPDGSNFTLKIRSTKLEDSAMYFCASSGETQYFGPGTRLLVL.

The rearrangement links TRBV10-1 to TRBJ1-5; D is unclear. Germline CDR1 and CDR2: WNHNN and SYGVQD (reference sequence). CDR3 length: 13 residues. Trimming cost V 4 bases and J 3 bases, with 7 bases left between them. CDR3 DNA sequence: TGCGCCAGCAGTGCTGGGATCAATCAGCCCCAGCATTTT. Protein product: CASSAGINQPQHF.

The CDR3 bases are TGTGCCAGCAGATCGGGGGTCACCGCTGAAAAACTGTTTTTT. Its translation: CASRSGVTAEKLFF. J is TRBJ1-4 and V is TRBV28, with a possible D match to TRBD1 (5 bases). This CDR3 region has 14 residues. From germline, CDR1 is MDHEN and CDR2 SYDVKM. The V end was cut by 6 bases, the J end by 7 bases, with 15 bases between.

The chain couples TRBV7-6 to TRBJ2-1, with D unresolved. The CDR3 extends over 15 amino acids. Germline V CDR1 and CDR2: SGHVS, FNYEAQ. The V and J ends lost 3 bases and 2 bases respectively, with 11 bases between them. CDR3 nucleotides: TGTGCCAGCAGCTTCGTAGCAGGAACCTACAATGAGCAGTTCTTC. It codes for CASSFVAGTYNEQFF. The full variable domain, completed using reference TRBV7-6 and TRBJ2-1, is GAGVSQSPRYKVTKRGQDVALRCDPISGHVSLYWYRQALGQGPEFLTYFNYEAQQDKSGLPNDRFSAERPEGSISTLTIQRTEQRDSAMYRCASSFVAGTYNEQFFGPGTRLTVL.

This clone was seen more than once but under ten times. The chain has TRBV5-1 and TRBJ1-1, with a tentative D call TRBD1 (5 bases). The CDR3 totals 15 residues. Germline lookup yields CDR1 SGHRS and CDR2 YFSETQ. V lost 4 bases, J lost 0 bases, and 13 bases lay in between. In DNA form, the CDR3 reads TGCGCCAGCAGCGGATCCGGGACGGTGAACACTGAAGCTTTCTTT. As protein: CASSGSGTVNTEAFF.

This clone was seen more than once but under ten times. The gene calls are TRBV19 and TRBJ2-7, with D possibly TRBD2 on 6 matching bases. The V end was cut by 6 bases, the J end by 6 bases, with 18 bases between. The germline gives CDR1 LNHDA, CDR2 SQIVND (reference sequence). CDR3 length: 14 amino acids. The CDR3 reads CASRKTGTHGEQYF. CDR3 in DNA: TGTGCCAGTAGGAAAACCGGGACTCACGGCGAGCAGTACTTC.

This clone was detected a few times. This chain connects TRBV6-1 to TRBJ2-6; D is undetermined. The CDR3 runs 17 residues. Trimming stripped 0 bases from V and 0 bases from J, with 9 bases between. Germline V lookup: CDR1 MNHNS, CDR2 SASEGT. The CDR3 region has the DNA TGTGCCAGCAGTGAAGCGTCAAGTAGCTCTGGGGCCAACGTCCTGACTTTC. Translation: CASSEASSSSGANVLTF.

The chain couples TRBV14 to TRBJ2-5; D possibly corresponds to TRBD1 (5 bases). The J call may be mistaken, given a closer DNA end match to TRBJ2-7. CDR1 and CDR2 from the germline V gene are SGHDN and FVKESK. The CDR3 runs 16 residues. Here the CDR3 DNA reads TGTGCCAGCAGCCAAGCAAGTGCAGGGTCCTCCTACGAGCAGTACTTC. This sequence encodes CASSQASAGSSYEQYF.

V is TRBV19 and J is TRBJ2-7, with 12 bases matching TRBD1. CDR3 length: 15 amino acids. Germline trimming cut 10 bases from V and 2 bases from J; bases unmatched to any gene: 9. CDR1 and CDR2 (germline): LNHDA, SQIVND (reference sequence). The CDR3 DNA reads TGTGCCACCGGGACAGGGGGCTCTAGCCCCTACGAGCAGTACTTC. It translates to CATGTGGSSPYEQYF. Supplemented by reference TRBV19 and TRBJ2-7, the full variable domain reads DGGITQSPKYLFRKEGQNVTLSCEQNLNHDAMYWYRQDPGQGLRLIYYSQIVNDFQKGDIAEGYSVSREKKESFPLTVTSAQKNPTAFYLCATGTGGSSPYEQYFGPGTRLTVT.

Remarks on this clone: Germline is not matched at one junction end, which may reflect a read error. CDR3 in amino acids: CASSQGQYNQPQHF. The CDR3 region has the DNA TGTGCCAGCAGCCAAGGACAGTACAATCAGCCCCAGCATTTT. This chain uses TRBV4-1 with TRBJ1-5, with D perhaps TRBD1 (6 bases). CDR3 length equals 14 residues. The germline V gene has CDR1 MGHRA and CDR2 YSYEKL.

This clone was counted a few times. The CDR3 sequence: CASSTGQTMNTEAFF. The CDR3 DNA reads as TGTGCCAGTAGCACGGGACAGACAATGAACACTGAAGCTTTCTTT. V gene TRBV19 combines with J gene TRBJ1-1, with TRBD1 matching 7 bases. The CDR3 extends over 15 amino acids. The V segment lost 6 bases and the J segment 0 bases; nucleotides outside the gene matches: 7. Germline values: CDR1 LNHDA, CDR2 SQIVND (reference sequence).

In this sample, this clone turned up a few times. The gene calls are TRBV7-9 and TRBJ1-2, with D maybe TRBD1 (6 bases). The CDR3 runs to 14 residues. Germline assignment: CDR1 SEHNR and CDR2 FQNEAQ (reference sequence). Trimming removed 1 base at V and 7 bases at J, with 13 bases between. CDR3 loop: CASSLEAGVVGYTF. The CDR3 nucleotides read TGTGCCAGCAGCTTAGAGGCAGGGGTAGTTGGCTACACCTTC. Full variable domain (missing parts from reference TRBV7-9 and TRBJ1-2): DTGVSQNPRHKITKRGQNVTFRCDPISEHNRLYWYRQTLGQGPEFLTYFQNEAQLEKSRLLSDRFSAERPKGSFSTLEIQRTEQGDSAMYLCASSLEAGVVGYTFGSGTRLTVV.

This clone was detected only a few times. V gene TRBV18 combines with J gene TRBJ1-5; 9 bases are a match to TRBD1. Trimming removed 6 bases from V and 10 bases from J; junction bases left unmatched: 7. Germline CDR1 and CDR2: KGHSH and LQKENI. The CDR3 is 13 amino acids. CDR3: CASSQGTGNPQHF. DNA of the CDR3: TGTGCCAGCTCTCAAGGGACAGGGAACCCCCAGCATTTT.

This clone was seen at least ten times. The V call is TRBV4-1, the J call TRBJ2-7; 11 bases are a match to TRBD2. Germline values: CDR1 MGHRA, CDR2 YSYEKL. V lost 5 bases and J lost 0; bases outside the gene matches: 6. CDR3 size: 16 residues. DNA for the CDR3: TGCGCCAGCAGCTACTCTAGCGGGGGGAGCTCCTACGAGCAGTACTTC. Translation: CASSYSSGGSSYEQYF.

This clone showed up just a few times. The genes are TRBV7-9 and TRBJ1-3, with 7 bases identical to TRBD1. J gave up 2 bases and V 4 bases, and 5 bases lay outside the gene matches. This CDR3 is built from 15 residues. From germline, CDR1 is SEHNR and CDR2 FQNEAQ (reference sequence). CDR3 sequence: CASSYPTGTGNTIYF. CDR3 DNA sequence: TGTGCCAGCAGCTATCCGACAGGGACTGGAAACACCATATATTTT.

This sequence joins TRBV7-2 and TRBJ2-4, with 10 bases matching TRBD1. The CDR3 is 15 amino acids. Losses at the gene ends were 6 bases for V and 9 bases for J; bases not matched to a gene: 11. CDR1 is SGHTA and CDR2 is FQGNSA in the germline V gene. The CDR3 DNA reads as TGTGCCAGCAGGCGACAGGGGGCAATTTTATCCATTCAGTACTTC. The encoded protein is CASRRQGAILSIQYF.

Only a few counts were recorded for this clone. The DNA of the CDR3 is TGCGCCAGCAGCATGAGCGGAACCTACGAGCAGTACTTC. It yields the protein CASSMSGTYEQYF. The chain carries TRBV5-1 and TRBJ2-7; the D gene is possibly TRBD2 (5 bases). Trimming cost V 4 bases and J 2 bases, with 10 bases left between them. The CDR3 sequence is 13 residues long. CDR1 and CDR2 (germline): SGHRS, YFSETQ.

This clone was counted between two and nine times. The rearrangement links TRBV11-2 to TRBJ2-3, with TRBD2 identical over 11 bases. In germline, CDR1 is SGHAT, CDR2 FQNNGV. The trim removed 5 bases at V and 1 base at J, leaving 14 bases unmatched. The CDR3 spans 19 residues. CDR3 DNA: TGTGCCAGCAGCCAGAAACCGGGACTAGCGGCGACGCGCACAGATACGCAGTATTTT. It is translated as CASSQKPGLAATRTDTQYF.

This clone came up a few times. The chain links TRBV7-2 to TRBJ2-7; no clear D. The CDR3 is made up of 12 amino acids. The ends were cut back, 4 bases at V and 4 bases at J, with 8 bases in the middle. Germline V lookup: CDR1 SGHTA, CDR2 FQGNSA. The CDR3 loop is CASSWAGYEQYF. CDR3 in DNA: TGTGCCAGCAGCTGGGCCGGGTACGAGCAGTACTTC.

This clone was detected a few times. This rearrangement joins TRBV14 to TRBJ2-5; the D is unclear. The J call is doubtful: the DNA matches TRBJ2-7 better. The CDR3 spans 14 residues. The germline V gene has CDR1 SGHDN and CDR2 FVKESK. Here the CDR3 DNA reads TGTGCCAGCAGCCAATTTCGGAGCTCCTACGAGCAGTACTTC. Its protein is CASSQFRSSYEQYF.

CDR3 bases: TGTGCCAGCAGTTTGGACAGCTCGTTACAGTACGTC. Amino acids: CASSLDSSLQYV. The chain couples TRBV6-1 to TRBJ2-7, with a tentative D call TRBD1 (6 bases). CDR1 and CDR2 from the germline V gene are MNHNS and SASEGT. CDR3 length: 12 amino acids. Trimming took off 5 bases at V and 10 bases at J, with 15 bases between the two ends.